A single sample is the source of the 3 T cell receptor beta chains below, sequenced in a study of cytomegalovirus exposure and HLA in healthy donors. PCR involved 60 Vbeta and 13 Jbeta primers. Sequencing was performed with immunoSEQ multiplex PCR; in TCRdb, only in-frame clones are kept and a portion is missing. The sample holds approximately 170,000 clones. What was sequenced was PBMCs. The receptors stem from a woman under 30 in good health and CMV-seropositive.

The gene calls are TRBV25-1 and TRBJ2-5; 12 nucleotides line up with TRBD2. The V gene's germline CDR1 is MGHDK and CDR2 SYGVNS. V gave up 4 bases and J gave up 0 bases; unmatched junction bases: 3. The CDR3 extends over 16 amino acids. The CDR3 DNA reads as TGTGCCAGCAGTGCCGGACTAGCGGGGTACCAAGAGACCCAGTACTTC. Translated: CASSAGLAGYQETQYF.

The J gene is TRBJ1-2, the V gene TRBV15; D is possibly TRBD1 (6 bases). Germline-derived CDR1 and CDR2 are LNHNV and YYDKDF (reference sequence). V lost 0 bases and J lost 8, with 16 bases in between. The CDR3 loop spans 15 amino acids. This CDR3 is CATSRDGRGQDGYTF. The CDR3 bases are TGTGCCACCAGCAGAGACGGCAGGGGTCAGGACGGCTACACCTTC.

The chain couples TRBV18 to TRBJ1-1; 7 bases match TRBD1. The trim removed 6 bases at V and 7 bases at J, leaving 14 bases unmatched. Per the germline V gene, CDR1 is KGHSH and CDR2 is LQKENI. CDR3 length: 15 amino acids. CDR3 region: CASSPGQSLGDEAFF. Here the CDR3 DNA reads TGTGCCAGCTCCCCGGGACAGTCCCTGGGTGATGAAGCTTTCTTT.